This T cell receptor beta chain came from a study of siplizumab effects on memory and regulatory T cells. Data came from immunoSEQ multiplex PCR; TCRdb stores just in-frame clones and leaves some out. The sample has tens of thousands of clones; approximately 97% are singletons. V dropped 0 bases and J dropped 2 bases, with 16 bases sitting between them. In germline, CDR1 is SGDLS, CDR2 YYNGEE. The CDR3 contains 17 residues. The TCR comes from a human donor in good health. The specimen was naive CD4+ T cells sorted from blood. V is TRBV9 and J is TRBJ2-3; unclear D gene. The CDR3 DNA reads TGTGCCAGCAGCGTAGTTGGTAAGCTAGGAACCACAGATACGCAGTATTTT. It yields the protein CASSVVGKLGTTDTQYF.